These 27 T cell receptor beta chains were sequenced from one sample in a study of identical twins. Using its own MiXCR run on the 5' RACE reads, TCRdb lists one record per CDR3 protein. Among some 500,000 distinct CDR3 sequences listed, less than 25% were seen once. This sample was shared with a second study, whose subject was T cells expressing NK-cell markers.

Sequenced sample: CD4+ T cells sorted from blood. Every receptor here comes from a woman under 30 in good health.

CDR3 sequence (DNA): TGTGCCAGCAGAAGACCGTTGAACACCGGGGAGCTGTTTTTT. It codes for CASRRPLNTGELFF. The gene calls are TRBV5-5 and TRBJ2-2; D not resolved. Germline CDR1 reads SGHKS; CDR2 reads YYEKEE (reference sequence). The CDR3 runs to 14 residues. V lost 5 bases and J 1 base, leaving 9 bases between the germline ends.

For the CDR3, the DNA is TGTGCCAGCAGTTACGCGTCCCAGGGGAGGGAGGAGACCCAGTACTTC. Translation gives CASSYASQGREETQYF. The V gene is TRBV6-5, the J gene TRBJ2-5, with TRBD2 as a possible D gene (7 bases). Germline values: CDR1 MNHEY, CDR2 SVGAGI. This CDR3 is built from 16 residues. V shed 2 bases and J shed 5 bases, with 18 bases lying between them.

This chain connects TRBV3-1 to TRBJ1-5, with D unclear. V was clipped by 2 bases and J by 7 bases, with 9 bases between them. Germline V lookup: CDR1 LGHDT, CDR2 YNNKEL (reference sequence). CDR3 length equals 13 residues. The CDR3 DNA reads TGTGCCAGCAGCCAAATGGTGGGCCAGCCCCAGCATTTT. Its protein is CASSQMVGQPQHF.

In its sample, this clonotype was seen many times. The gene calls are TRBV15 and TRBJ2-1; D perhaps matches TRBD2 (6 bases). This CDR3 region has 13 residues. The germline CDR1 and CDR2 sequences are LNHNV and YYDKDF (reference sequence). V was cut by 5 bases and J by 10 bases, with 15 bases left in between. The CDR3 is CATSRTNTLEQFF. The CDR3 DNA reads TGTGCCACCAGCCGGACTAATACGCTCGAGCAGTTCTTC.

The chain recombines TRBV20-1 with TRBJ2-1; TRBD1 might be the D (6 bases). Per the germline V gene, CDR1 is DFQATT and CDR2 is SNEGSKA (reference sequence). This CDR3 region has 14 residues. V was clipped by 5 bases and J by 6 bases, with 17 bases between them. The CDR3 DNA reads TGCAGTGCTCCGACGGTGCTAGGGGGCAATGAGCAGTTCTTC. Translation: CSAPTVLGGNEQFF.

This clonotype was counted only a few times. CDR3 sequence reads: CASSLVQLSGANVLTF. The CDR3 DNA reads as TGCGCCAGCAGCTTGGTCCAGCTCTCTGGGGCCAACGTCCTGACTTTC. The V gene is TRBV5-1, the J gene TRBJ2-6; D gene ambiguous. This CDR3 is built from 16 residues. Deletions cut 0 bases from V and 0 bases from J, with 7 bases between. Germline V gene data show CDR1 as SGHRS and CDR2 as YFSETQ. Looking up the rest from reference TRBV5-1 and TRBJ2-6 gives the full variable domain: KAGVTQTPRYLIKTRGQQVTLSCSPISGHRSVSWYQQTPGQGLQFLFEYFSETQRNKGNFPGRFSGRQFSNSRSEMNVSTLELGDSALYLCASSLVQLSGANVLTFGAGSRLTVL.

This clonotype has only one observation. The J gene is TRBJ2-3, the V gene TRBV20-1; perhaps TRBD2 as D (6 bases). This CDR3 is 14 amino acids long. V gave up 6 bases and J gave up 2 bases, with 15 bases separating them. Germline V gene lookup returns CDR1 DFQATT and CDR2 SNEGSKA (reference sequence). The CDR3 bases are TGCAGTGCAGGCGGGACCCGCCTCACAGATACGCAGTATTTT. Amino acids: CSAGGTRLTDTQYF.

This clonotype has at least ten counts. V usage is TRBV12-3 or TRBV12-4 and J usage is TRBJ1-5; TRBD1 is a possible D gene (5 bases). The CDR3 has 13 amino acids. Trimming shortened V by 3 bases and J by 7 bases, and 10 bases separated the two germline ends. The CDR3: CASSFQGSQPQHF. The CDR3 bases are TGTGCCAGCAGTTTTCAGGGTTCCCAGCCCCAGCATTTT.

In its sample, this clonotype was seen a few times. The rearrangement uses TRBV27 and TRBJ1-1, with a weak D call TRBD1 (6 bases). The length of the CDR3 is 14 residues. V lost 4 bases, J lost 6 bases, and 15 bases lay in between. Germline V gene lookup returns CDR1 MNHEY and CDR2 SMNVEV (reference sequence). Here the CDR3 reads CASSYYRDGAEAFF. Written as DNA, the CDR3 is TGTGCCAGCAGTTACTACAGGGATGGGGCTGAAGCTTTCTTT.

This clonotype was picked up many times. This rearrangement joins TRBV5-1 to TRBJ2-3, with 7 bases matching TRBD2. Per germline, CDR1 SGHRS and CDR2 YFSETQ. After removal of 0 bases from V and 4 bases from J, the junction contained 5 bases not matched to a gene. The CDR3 is 15 residues long. For the CDR3, the DNA is TGCGCCAGCAGCTTGGCAGTGGGAGGGCCAGATACGCAGTATTTT. It specifies CASSLAVGGPDTQYF.

The J gene is TRBJ2-4, the V gene TRBV10-2, with TRBD1 identical over 10 bases. The CDR3 totals 17 residues. Germline lookup yields CDR1 WSHSY and CDR2 SAAADI. The V segment lost 5 bases and the J segment 2 bases; nucleotides outside the gene matches: 9. The CDR3 reads CASSSGQGVVTKNIQYF. CDR3 in DNA: TGCGCCAGCAGTAGCGGACAGGGGGTCGTAACCAAAAACATTCAGTACTTC.

The rearrangement joins TRBV4-1 to TRBJ2-1; 16 bases agree with TRBD2. This CDR3 has 18 residues. With 5 bases clipped from V and 1 base from J, the junction kept 5 bases outside the gene matches. The germline gives CDR1 MGHRA, CDR2 YSYEKL. The chain's CDR3 is CASSKGLAGGQSYNEQFF. The CDR3 nucleotides read TGCGCCAGCAGCAAGGGACTAGCGGGAGGGCAATCCTACAATGAGCAGTTCTTC.

The chain combines TRBV20-1 with TRBJ2-7; 12 positions match TRBD1. Trimming at V came to 3 bases and at J to 5 bases, leaving 8 bases not matched to a gene. This CDR3 contains 15 residues. The V gene's germline CDR1 is DFQATT and CDR2 SNEGSKA (reference sequence). The CDR3 spells CSASGGGDRGHEQYF. The CDR3 coding sequence is TGCAGTGCTAGTGGTGGGGGGGACAGGGGGCACGAGCAGTACTTC.

This clonotype was counted ten times or more. The chain couples TRBV6-2 or TRBV6-3 to TRBJ2-1; 13 bases are shared with TRBD2. This CDR3 has 14 amino acids. CDR1 is MNHEY and CDR2 is SVGEGT in the germline V gene. V lost 6 bases, J lost 9 bases, and 5 bases stayed unmatched. The CDR3 region is CASRGLAGSGEQFF. Written as DNA, the CDR3 is TGTGCCAGCAGGGGACTAGCGGGATCTGGTGAGCAGTTCTTC.

A note on this clonotype: Since a much larger clone is just one base distant, this may be a read error. J is TRBJ1-1 and V is TRBV6-1; D gene uncertain. The CDR3 is 11 amino acids. The V end lost 6 bases, the J end lost 1 base, and 3 bases lay between the germline ends. The germline CDR1 and CDR2 sequences are MNHNS and SASEGT. The CDR3 DNA is TGTGCCAGCAGACCGAACACTGAAGCTTTCTTT. Translating it yields CASRPNTEAFF.

The gene calls are TRBV14 and TRBJ1-3; 7 bases agree with TRBD1. Per the germline V gene, CDR1 is SGHDN and CDR2 is FVKESK. The CDR3 contains 15 residues. The ends lost 5 bases at V and 0 bases at J; junction bases unmatched: 4. CDR3 protein: CASSDRDSSGNTIYF. CDR3 nucleotides: TGTGCCAGCAGCGACAGGGACTCCTCTGGAAACACCATATATTTT.

The chain couples TRBV9 to TRBJ2-5; TRBD2 agrees at 12 bases. Trimming removed 3 bases from V and 2 bases from J; junction bases left unmatched: 2. The CDR3 totals 15 residues. The germline V gene has CDR1 SGDLS and CDR2 YYNGEE. The CDR3: CASSGGLAGQETQYF. DNA for the CDR3: TGTGCCAGCAGCGGTGGACTAGCGGGACAAGAGACCCAGTACTTC.

This clonotype was found a few times. V gene TRBV12-3 or TRBV12-4 combines with J gene TRBJ2-7; TRBD2 aligns across 7 bases. The CDR3 covers 13 residues. The V segment lost 8 bases and the J segment 6 bases; nucleotides outside the gene matches: 10. For the CDR3, the DNA is TGTGCCAGCCTGCGGGAGTTAGGGGCCGAGCAGTACTTC. It codes for CASLRELGAEQYF.

The chain recombines TRBV6-2 or TRBV6-3 with TRBJ2-1; TRBD2 matches at 11 bases. Trimming took 5 bases from V and 3 from J; bases not matched to a gene: 3. The CDR3 length is 15 residues. The germline V gene encodes CDR1 MNHEY and CDR2 SVGEGT. DNA of the CDR3: TGTGCCAGCAGTCACCTAGCGGGAGGCTACAATGAGCAGTTCTTC. This sequence encodes CASSHLAGGYNEQFF.

The V call is TRBV12-3 or TRBV12-4, the J call TRBJ2-1; 11 bases match TRBD2. The CDR3 consists of 15 residues. After removal of 5 bases from V and 7 bases from J, the junction contained 7 bases not matched to a gene. CDR3 bases: TGTGCCAGCAGTCCTAGACTAGCGGGATCTAATGAGCAGTTCTTC. Residues: CASSPRLAGSNEQFF.

A few counts support this clonotype. V gene TRBV12-3 or TRBV12-4 combines with J gene TRBJ2-3, with D maybe TRBD2 (5 bases). Trimming stripped 8 bases from V and 10 bases from J, with 16 bases between. The CDR3 has 12 residues. The CDR3 protein is CASAWWRSAQYF. The CDR3, as DNA: TGTGCCAGCGCCTGGTGGAGGTCGGCGCAGTATTTT.

The V gene is TRBV10-3, the J gene TRBJ2-3; 9 positions match TRBD2. The CDR3 is made up of 15 amino acids. The junction had 7 bases not matched to a gene; V was cut back by 3 bases and J by 6 bases. Germline-derived CDR1 and CDR2 are ENHRY and SYGVKD. The DNA of the CDR3 is TGTGCCATCAGTGAATCGGCGGGAGGGCCGGATACGCAGTATTTT. Translation gives CAISESAGGPDTQYF.

The chain combines TRBV6-5 with TRBJ2-3; 7 bases map to TRBD2. This CDR3 is 16 amino acids long. The trim removed 0 bases at V and 0 bases at J, leaving 3 bases unmatched. Germline V gene data show CDR1 as MNHEY and CDR2 as SVGAGI. In DNA form, the CDR3 reads TGTGCCAGCAGTTACTCAGCTAGCGGTAGCACAGATACGCAGTATTTT. Translation: CASSYSASGSTDTQYF.

J is TRBJ1-1 and V is TRBV7-2, with D perhaps TRBD1 (6 bases). CDR3 size: 14 residues. Per the germline V gene, CDR1 is SGHTA and CDR2 is FQGNSA. V was pared by 6 bases and J by 11 bases, with 22 bases between. The CDR3 is CASRFGTSHDEAFF. The CDR3 coding sequence is TGTGCCAGCAGGTTCGGGACAAGTCATGACGAGGCTTTCTTT.

This clonotype was recorded a few times. The J gene is TRBJ2-2, the V gene TRBV12-3 or TRBV12-4; possibly TRBD2 for D (5 bases). This CDR3 contains 15 residues. V dropped 5 bases and J dropped 6 bases, with 16 bases sitting between them. CDR3 in amino acids: CASSAGGTLPGELFF. The CDR3 DNA is TGTGCCAGCAGTGCGGGCGGCACTCTCCCCGGGGAGCTGTTTTTT.

The V gene is TRBV15, the J gene TRBJ2-7; D is ambiguous. V lost 4 bases and J 5 bases, leaving 9 bases between the germline ends. Germline CDR1 reads LNHNV; CDR2 reads YYDKDF (reference sequence). The CDR3 covers 12 residues. In DNA form, the CDR3 reads TGTGCCACCAGCATGGGGTTGGACGAGCAGTACTTC. It is translated as CATSMGLDEQYF.

This chain links TRBV7-8 with TRBJ2-7; the D is unclear. CDR1 and CDR2 from the germline V gene are SGHVS and FQNEAQ. CDR3 length equals 15 residues. V lost 1 base to trimming and J lost 2 bases, with 12 bases between them. The CDR3 loop reads CASSLGGISPYEQYF. The CDR3 DNA follows: TGTGCCAGCAGCTTAGGCGGAATTAGTCCCTACGAGCAGTACTTC.